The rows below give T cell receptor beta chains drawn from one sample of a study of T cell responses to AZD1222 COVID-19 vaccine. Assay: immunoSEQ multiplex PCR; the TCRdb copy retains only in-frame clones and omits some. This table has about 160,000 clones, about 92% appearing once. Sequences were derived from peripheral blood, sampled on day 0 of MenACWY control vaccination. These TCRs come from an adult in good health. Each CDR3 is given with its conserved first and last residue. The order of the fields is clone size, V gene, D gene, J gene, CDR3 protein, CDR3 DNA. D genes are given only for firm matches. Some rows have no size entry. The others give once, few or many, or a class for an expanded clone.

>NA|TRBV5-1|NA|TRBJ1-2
CASSLGSTGYNYGYTF
TGCGCCAGCAGCTTGGGCAGCACAGGATACAACTATGGCTACACCTTC
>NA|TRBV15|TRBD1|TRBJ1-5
CATSSGTGDWQPQHF
TGTGCCACCAGCAGCGGGACAGGGGATTGGCAGCCCCAGCATTTT
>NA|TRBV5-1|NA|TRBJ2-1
CASSLEGFTLSNEQFF
TGCGCCAGCAGCTTGGAGGGATTTACCCTTTCAAATGAGCAGTTCTTC
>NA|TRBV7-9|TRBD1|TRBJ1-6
CASSSTGTNSPLHF
TGTGCCAGCAGCTCGACAGGGACCAATTCACCCCTCCACTTT
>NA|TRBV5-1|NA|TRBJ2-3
CACRRVESTDTQYF
TGCGCCTGCCGCAGGGTGGAAAGCACAGATACGCAGTATTTT
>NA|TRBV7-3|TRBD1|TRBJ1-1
CASSSSGGGGVNTEAFF
TGTGCCAGCAGCTCCTCAGGGGGCGGAGGGGTGAACACTGAAGCTTTCTTT
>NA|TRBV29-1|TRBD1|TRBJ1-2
CSVDGDRGNYGYTF
TGCAGCGTTGATGGGGACAGGGGTAACTATGGCTACACCTTC
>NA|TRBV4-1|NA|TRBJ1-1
CASSQESYLGEAFF
TGCGCCAGCAGCCAAGAAAGTTATCTCGGTGAAGCTTTCTTT
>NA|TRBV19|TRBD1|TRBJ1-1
CASSTRTGGPRNTEAFF
TGTGCCAGTAGTACCAGGACAGGGGGCCCCCGAAACACTGAAGCTTTCTTT
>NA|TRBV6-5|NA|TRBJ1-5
CASGRPGKLQPQHF
TGTGCCAGCGGACGTCCGGGGAAATTACAGCCCCAGCATTTT
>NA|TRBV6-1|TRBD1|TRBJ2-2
CASSARQTGDHNTGELFF
TGTGCCAGCAGTGCCCGCCAGACAGGGGACCACAACACCGGGGAGCTGTTTTTT
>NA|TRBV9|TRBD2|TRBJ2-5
CASSVLAGGGETQYF
TGTGCCAGCAGCGTATTAGCGGGAGGTGGGGAGACCCAGTACTTC
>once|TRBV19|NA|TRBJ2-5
CASSPPLGTSDQETQYF
TGTGCCAGCAGCCCCCCCCTGGGGACGTCGGATCAAGAGACCCAGTACTTC
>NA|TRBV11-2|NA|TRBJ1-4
CASSLLAATNEKLFF
TGTGCCAGCAGCCTACTGGCTGCAACTAATGAAAAACTGTTTTTT
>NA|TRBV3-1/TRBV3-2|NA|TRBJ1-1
CASTQSGMNTEAFF
TGTGCCAGCACCCAATCAGGTATGAACACTGAAGCTTTCTTT
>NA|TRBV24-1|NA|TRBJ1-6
CATSDSAYSPLHF
TGTGCCACCAGTGATTCCGCCTACTCACCCCTCCACTTT
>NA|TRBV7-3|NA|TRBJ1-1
CASSLTPRTEAFF
TGTGCCAGCAGCTTGACCCCTAGGACTGAAGCTTTCTTT
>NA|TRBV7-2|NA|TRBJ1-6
CASSLARGMMSSYNSPLHF
TGTGCCAGCAGCTTAGCGCGGGGAATGATGAGCTCCTATAATTCACCCCTCCACTTT
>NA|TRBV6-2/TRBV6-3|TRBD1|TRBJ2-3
CASSYGDRETDTQYF
TGTGCCAGCAGTTACGGGGACAGGGAGACAGATACGCAGTATTTT
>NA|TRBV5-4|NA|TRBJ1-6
CASSLAGQTGSPLHF
TGTGCCAGCAGCTTGGCCGGCCAAACGGGATCACCCCTCCACTTT
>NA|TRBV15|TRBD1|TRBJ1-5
CATSLDRVGNQPQHF
TGTGCCACCAGCCTTGACAGGGTGGGGAATCAGCCCCAGCATTTT
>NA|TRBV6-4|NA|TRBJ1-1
CASSETRGNTEAFF
TGTGCCAGCAGTGAGACCAGGGGGAACACTGAAGCTTTCTTT
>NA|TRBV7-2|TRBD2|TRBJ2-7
CASSLRVLAGVTEQYF
TGTGCCAGCAGCTTAAGAGTTCTAGCGGGAGTAACCGAGCAGTACTTC
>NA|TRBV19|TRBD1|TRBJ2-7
CASSIRDRGDEQYF
TGTGCCAGTAGTATACGGGACAGGGGCGACGAGCAGTACTTC
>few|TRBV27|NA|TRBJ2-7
CASSFNGGVREQYF
TGTGCCAGCAGTTTCAACGGGGGCGTTCGAGAGCAGTACTTC
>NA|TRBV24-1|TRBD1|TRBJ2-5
CATSDQSGQQETQYF
TGTGCCACCAGTGATCAATCGGGACAGCAAGAGACCCAGTACTTC
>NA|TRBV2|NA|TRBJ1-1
CASRAQAVGNTEAFF
TGTGCCAGCAGGGCGCAGGCTGTCGGGAACACTGAAGCTTTCTTT
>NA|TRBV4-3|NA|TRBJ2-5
CASSQASQLQETQYF
TGCGCCAGCAGCCAAGCGAGCCAGTTACAAGAGACCCAGTACTTC
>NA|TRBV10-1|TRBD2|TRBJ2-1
CASSETSGRAAGYNEQFF
TGCGCCAGCAGTGAAACTAGCGGGAGGGCCGCGGGCTACAATGAGCAGTTCTTC
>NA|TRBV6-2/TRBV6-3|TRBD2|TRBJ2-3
CASSPGTSYPDTQYF
TGTGCCAGCAGTCCCGGGACTAGCTATCCAGATACGCAGTATTTT
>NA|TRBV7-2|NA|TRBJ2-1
CASSSSSTGPYSYNEQFF
TGTGCCAGCAGCTCTTCATCGACTGGGCCCTACTCCTACAATGAGCAGTTCTTC
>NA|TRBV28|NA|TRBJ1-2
CASRRAGSINYGYTF
TGTGCCAGCAGGAGAGCAGGGTCCATCAACTATGGCTACACCTTC
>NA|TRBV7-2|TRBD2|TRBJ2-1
CASSILAGGTYNEQFF
TGTGCCAGCAGCATCTTAGCGGGAGGGACCTACAATGAGCAGTTCTTC
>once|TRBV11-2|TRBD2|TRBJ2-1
CASTSLAGGSYNEQFF
TGTGCCAGCACATCCTTAGCGGGAGGTTCCTACAATGAGCAGTTCTTC
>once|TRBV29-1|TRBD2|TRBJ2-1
CSVVGVAGGPGNEQFF
TGCAGCGTAGTAGGCGTAGCGGGAGGGCCGGGGAATGAGCAGTTCTTC
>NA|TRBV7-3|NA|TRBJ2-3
CASSLTGLAADTQYF
TGTGCCAGCAGCTTAACAGGGTTAGCAGCAGATACGCAGTATTTT
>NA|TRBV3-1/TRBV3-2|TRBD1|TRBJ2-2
CASSAGTGYPGELFF
TGTGCCAGCAGCGCCGGGACAGGGTACCCCGGGGAGCTGTTTTTT
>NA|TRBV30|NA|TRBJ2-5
CAWSAVGGKTQYF
TGTGCCTGGAGTGCAGTGGGTGGAAAGACCCAGTACTTC
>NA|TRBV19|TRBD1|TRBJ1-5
CASSRTGGNQPQHF
TGTGCCAGTAGTCGGACAGGGGGGAATCAGCCCCAGCATTTT
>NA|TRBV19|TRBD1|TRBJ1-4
CASSIEGTVKRKLFF
TGTGCCAGTAGTATAGAGGGGACAGTTAAACGAAAACTGTTTTTT
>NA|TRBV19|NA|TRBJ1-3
CASSIPAGGNTIYF
TGTGCCAGTAGTATCCCCGCTGGAGGGAACACCATATATTTT